These T cell receptor beta chains were read from a single sample in a study of CD8+ T cells in alopecia areata. Sequencing used immunoSEQ multiplex PCR; TCRdb keeps in-frame clones, though not all of them. The sample lists about 250,000 clones; about three fifths were seen once. The sample was CD4+ T cells sorted from blood, taken at approximately week 51, from a patient treated with tofacitinib. The receptors here all came from a human donor with alopecia areata. Both conserved end residues are part of each CDR3. A D gene is named only where the DNA matches it firmly.

V	J	D	CDR3
TRBV14	TRBJ2-5	.	CASSQVRIQETQYF
TRBV5-6	TRBJ2-4	TRBD2	CASSFSGGLYAKNIQYF
TRBV29-1	TRBJ1-3	.	CSVARAPDGPGNTIYF
TRBV7-9	TRBJ1-4	.	CASSPGTQWDEKLFF
TRBV19	TRBJ2-1	.	CASSLYAGSPREQFF
TRBV29-1	TRBJ1-1	.	CSVVGGGRATEAFF
TRBV5-1	TRBJ2-7	.	CASSSAGPYEQYF
TRBV4-1	TRBJ2-7	.	CASSQIFQETYEQYF
TRBV2	TRBJ2-3	.	CASSDPTPDTQYF
TRBV29-1	TRBJ1-1	.	CSVVQKLNTEAFF
TRBV5-4	TRBJ1-6	.	CASSRDNRRDSPLHF
TRBV5-6	TRBJ2-2	.	CASSFDHTTRELFF
TRBV5-6	TRBJ2-3	.	CASSLLRDAQYF
TRBV20-1	TRBJ1-2	.	CSATDFYGYTF
TRBV27	TRBJ1-6	.	CASSPLGSPLHF
TRBV2	TRBJ2-2	TRBD1	CASSLMTGGRTGELFF
TRBV19	TRBJ2-3	.	CAARGRNTDTQYF
TRBV6-5	TRBJ1-2	.	CASSYSTTAYGYTF
TRBV5-1	TRBJ2-7	.	CASSPLDGPYEQYF
TRBV5-4	TRBJ2-5	TRBD2	CASSGGGEETQYF
TRBV30	TRBJ1-4	TRBD1	CAWSRDSEKLFF
TRBV29-1	TRBJ2-2	TRBD1	CSVRTGAATGELFF
TRBV25-1	TRBJ1-2	.	CASSERSWNYGYTF
TRBV30	TRBJ1-2	TRBD1	CAWIRQGDTNYGYTF
TRBV30	TRBJ2-3	TRBD2	CAWSRGEGISSTDTQYF
TRBV5-6	TRBJ2-7	TRBD1	CASSGQGALDEQYF
TRBV30	TRBJ1-2	.	CAWSVSTAGYTF
TRBV6-5	TRBJ2-3	.	CASSSQQGYTQYF
TRBV2	TRBJ2-2	.	CASSAQGNTGELFF
TRBV13	TRBJ1-6	.	CASSQDRSMQLHF
TRBV6-5	TRBJ2-7	.	CASSLRGYEQYF
TRBV19	TRBJ1-5	.	CASSTQPGGNQPQHF
TRBV9	TRBJ1-6	.	CASSVGGGGSPLHF
TRBV9	TRBJ2-7	.	CASSPRTGSYEQYF
TRBV29-1	TRBJ2-2	.	CSATWVATGELFF
TRBV4-1	TRBJ2-3	TRBD2	CASSQDGAGGTTDTQYF
TRBV5-1	TRBJ2-5	.	CASSFGALGETQYF
TRBV7-9	TRBJ2-2	.	CASSLRGPGELFF
TRBV29-1	TRBJ2-3	.	CSVGPLGGAGTDTQYF
TRBV5-4	TRBJ2-3	TRBD1	CASSSKTGDTDTQYF
TRBV6-5	TRBJ1-5	.	CANPGACNQPQHF
TRBV6-5	TRBJ1-1	.	CASSFPGPGTEAFF